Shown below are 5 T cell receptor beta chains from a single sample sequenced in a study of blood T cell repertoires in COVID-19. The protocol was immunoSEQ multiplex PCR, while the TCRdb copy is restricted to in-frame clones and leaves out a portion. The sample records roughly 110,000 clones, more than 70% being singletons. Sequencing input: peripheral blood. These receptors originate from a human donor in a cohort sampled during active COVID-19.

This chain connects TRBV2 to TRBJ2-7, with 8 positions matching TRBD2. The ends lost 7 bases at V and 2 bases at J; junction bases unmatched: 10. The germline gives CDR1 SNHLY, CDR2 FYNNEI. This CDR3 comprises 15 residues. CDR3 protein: CASNPGLAPTYEQYF. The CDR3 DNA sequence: TGTGCCAGCAATCCAGGACTAGCACCAACCTACGAGCAGTACTTC.

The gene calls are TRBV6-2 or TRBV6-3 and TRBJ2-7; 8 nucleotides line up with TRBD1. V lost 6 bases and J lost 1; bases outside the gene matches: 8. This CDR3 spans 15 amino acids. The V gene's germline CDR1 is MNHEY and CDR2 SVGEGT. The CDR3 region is CASSVTGEASYEQYV. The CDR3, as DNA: TGTGCCAGCAGCGTGACAGGGGAAGCTTCCTACGAGCAGTACGTC.

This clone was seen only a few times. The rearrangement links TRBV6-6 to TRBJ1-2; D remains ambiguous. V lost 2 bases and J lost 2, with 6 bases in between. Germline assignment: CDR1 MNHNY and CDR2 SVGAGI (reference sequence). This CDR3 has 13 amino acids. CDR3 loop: CASSYGRNYGYTF. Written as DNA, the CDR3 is TGTGCCAGCAGTTACGGCAGGAACTATGGCTACACCTTC.

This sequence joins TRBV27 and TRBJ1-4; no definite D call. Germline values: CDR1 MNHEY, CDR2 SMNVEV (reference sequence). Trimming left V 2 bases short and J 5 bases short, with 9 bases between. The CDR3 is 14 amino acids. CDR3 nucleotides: TGTGCCAGCAGTTTAAGAGGTCTAAATGAAAAACTGTTTTTT. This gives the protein CASSLRGLNEKLFF.

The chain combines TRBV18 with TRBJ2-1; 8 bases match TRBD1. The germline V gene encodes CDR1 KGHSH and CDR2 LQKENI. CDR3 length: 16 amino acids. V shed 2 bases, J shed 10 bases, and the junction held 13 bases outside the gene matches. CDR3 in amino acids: CASSPDRGSYRLEQFF. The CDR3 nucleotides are TGTGCCAGCTCACCAGACAGGGGAAGCTACCGCTTGGAGCAGTTCTTC.